The rows below give T cell receptor beta chains drawn from one sample of a study of siplizumab effects on memory and regulatory T cells. Profiled with immunoSEQ multiplex PCR; TCRdb holds only in-frame clones, not every one. The top ten hold 6.5% of the sample, which has tens of thousands of clones, 80% to 95% seen once. The specimen was CD8+ T cells sorted from blood. The source of these receptors is a human donor in good health. CDR3s include the opening cysteine and the closing phenylalanine or tryptophan. D genes are given only for firm matches. Clone size appears in some rows only: once, few, many, or a class for an expanded clone.

len	v_gene	j_gene	d_gene	abundance	CDR3aa	CDR3nt
15	TRBV7-9	TRBJ2-5	.	.	CASSLGSSTARTQYF	TGTGCCAGCAGCTTAGGGTCCTCGACGGCAAGAACCCAGTACTTC
16	TRBV5-4	TRBJ1-1	.	.	CASSLEAWGPNTEAFF	TGTGCCAGCAGCTTGGAAGCCTGGGGACCGAACACTGAAGCTTTCTTT
13	TRBV27	TRBJ2-3	.	once	CASSPFLPDTQYF	TGTGCCAGCAGTCCCTTTTTGCCAGATACGCAGTATTTT
14	TRBV9	TRBJ2-7	TRBD2	.	CASSVASGSYEQYF	TGTGCCAGCAGCGTAGCTAGCGGGTCCTACGAGCAGTACTTC
14	TRBV9	TRBJ2-7	TRBD1	.	CASATGQGSYEQYF	TGTGCCTCCGCTACGGGACAGGGCTCCTACGAGCAGTACTTC
15	TRBV5-1	TRBJ2-2	.	few	CASRTLTDNTGELFF	TGCGCCAGCAGGACCTTGACGGATAACACCGGGGAGCTGTTTTTT
14	TRBV4-3	TRBJ2-3	TRBD2	.	CASSQGGLEDTQYF	TGCGCCAGCAGCCAAGGGGGACTAGAGGATACGCAGTATTTT
16	TRBV4-1	TRBJ2-3	.	.	CASSREGGSGTDTQYF	TGCGCCAGCAGCCGAGAGGGCGGATCGGGCACAGATACGCAGTATTTT
13	TRBV19	TRBJ1-1	.	.	CASSIGAGIEAFF	TGTGCCAGTAGTATTGGGGCAGGCATTGAAGCTTTCTTT
19	TRBV5-8	TRBJ1-1	TRBD1	.	CASSHVVLGSDQGVNEAFF	TGTGCCAGCAGTCATGTTGTTCTTGGGAGCGACCAGGGGGTCAATGAAGCTTTCTTT
16	TRBV27	TRBJ1-1	.	.	CASSLSKAALNTEAFF	TGTGCCAGCAGTTTATCGAAGGCAGCGCTGAACACTGAAGCTTTCTTT
15	TRBV25-1	TRBJ1-2	TRBD1	.	CASSERPGTGNGYTF	TGTGCCAGCAGTGAACGGCCTGGGACAGGGAACGGCTACACCTTC
16	TRBV11-3	TRBJ2-7	.	.	CASSLDPTGMSYEQYF	TGTGCCAGCAGCTTAGATCCTACAGGGATGTCCTACGAGCAGTACTTC
18	TRBV27	TRBJ2-4	TRBD2	.	CASSSGGGRSLAKNIQYF	TGTGCCAGCAGTTCCGGGGGGGGCAGGTCCTTAGCCAAAAACATTCAGTACTTC
14	TRBV27	TRBJ2-5	.	.	CASSLIGQQETQYF	TGTGCCAGCAGTTTAATCGGCCAGCAAGAGACCCAGTACTTC
18	TRBV4-1	TRBJ2-1	TRBD2	.	CASSQDKSGGPESNEQFF	TGCGCCAGCAGCCAAGATAAAAGCGGGGGGCCGGAGTCCAATGAGCAGTTCTTC
15	TRBV13	TRBJ2-6	.	.	CASSFSLSGANVLTF	TGTGCCAGCAGCTTCTCTCTTTCTGGGGCCAACGTCCTGACTTTC
18	TRBV9	TRBJ1-3	.	.	CASSVGRGRPNSGNTIYF	TGTGCCAGCAGCGTAGGCAGGGGACGGCCGAACTCTGGAAACACCATATATTTT
14	TRBV19	TRBJ1-2	TRBD1	.	CASSIRDRGHGYTF	TGTGCCAGTAGTATACGGGACAGGGGGCATGGCTACACCTTC
14	TRBV7-9	TRBJ2-3	.	.	CASSLEALTDTQYF	TGTGCCAGCAGCTTAGAGGCGCTCACAGATACGCAGTATTTT
18	TRBV9	TRBJ2-5	.	few	CASSVESGLTGGRETQYF	TGTGCCAGCAGCGTAGAATCCGGATTGACCGGCGGGCGGGAGACCCAGTACTTC
17	TRBV21-1	TRBJ2-7	.	.	CASSKSSGDAVRYEQYF	TGTGCCAGCAGCAAAAGTTCTGGGGACGCAGTGCGGTACGAGCAGTACTTC
13	TRBV6-5	TRBJ2-1	.	.	CASSLRGANEQFF	TGTGCCAGCAGTCTGAGGGGGGCGAATGAGCAGTTCTTC
15	TRBV4-3	TRBJ2-7	.	.	CASSPSGTVTYEQYF	TGCGCCAGCAGCCCATCCGGGACTGTTACCTACGAGCAGTACTTC
18	TRBV9	TRBJ1-2	TRBD1	.	CASSVSSAPGQGPYGYTF	TGTGCCAGCAGCGTATCCTCAGCTCCAGGACAGGGCCCCTATGGCTACACCTTC
14	TRBV6-5	TRBJ2-3	.	.	CASSPSPGQDTQYF	TGTGCCAGCAGTCCCAGTCCCGGCCAAGATACGCAGTATTTT
14	TRBV5-1	TRBJ2-7	TRBD2	.	CASSLLAGTYEQYF	TGCGCCAGCAGCTTGTTAGCGGGGACCTACGAGCAGTACTTC
16	TRBV27	TRBJ2-1	TRBD1	once	CASSPRQGAGGNEQFF	TGTGCCAGCAGTCCACGACAGGGGGCTGGAGGGAATGAGCAGTTCTTC
9	TRBV7-9	TRBJ1-1	.	.	CALDTEAFF	TGTGCATTAGACACTGAAGCTTTCTTT
14	TRBV7-2	TRBJ2-7	.	.	CASSLEPGTYEQYF	TGTGCCAGCAGCTTAGAACCCGGAACCTACGAGCAGTACTTC
16	TRBV4-1	TRBJ2-1	TRBD1	.	CASSQGTGSYYNEQFF	TGCGCCAGCAGCCAGGGGACAGGGTCCTATTACAATGAGCAGTTCTTC
12	TRBV5-1	TRBJ2-5	.	.	CASNGGWETQYF	TGCGCCAGCAACGGAGGGTGGGAGACCCAGTACTTC
14	TRBV27	TRBJ1-2	TRBD1	.	CASRQGAVGYGYTF	TGTGCCAGCCGACAGGGGGCCGTGGGCTATGGCTACACCTTC
15	TRBV19	TRBJ1-4	.	.	CASSPTDATNEKLFF	TGTGCCAGTAGTCCCACGGATGCAACTAATGAAAAACTGTTTTTT
15	TRBV6-5	TRBJ2-1	TRBD2	.	CASSPTSGGYNEQFF	TGTGCCAGCAGCCCTACTAGCGGGGGATACAATGAGCAGTTCTTC
14	TRBV7-9	TRBJ2-5	.	.	CASSPRAGQETQYF	TGTGCCAGCAGCCCAAGGGCAGGCCAAGAGACCCAGTACTTC
11	TRBV5-1	TRBJ1-1	.	.	CASSLDNRAFF	TGCGCCAGCAGCTTGGATAACCGAGCTTTCTTT
11	TRBV30	TRBJ2-7	TRBD2	.	CAGEGANEQYF	TGTGCCGGGGAGGGAGCCAACGAGCAGTACTTC
13	TRBV30	TRBJ2-1	.	.	CAWSVFGANEQFF	TGTGCCTGGAGTGTGTTCGGGGCAAATGAGCAGTTCTTC
12	TRBV10-3	TRBJ1-5	.	.	CAISESREPQHF	TGTGCCATCAGTGAGTCGCGGGAGCCCCAGCATTTT
13	TRBV6-1	TRBJ1-3	.	.	CASIGSFGNTIYF	TGTGCCAGCATAGGTTCTTTTGGAAACACCATATATTTT
13	TRBV7-9	TRBJ2-5	.	once	CASSWALLETQYF	TGTGCCAGCAGCTGGGCGCTTCTCGAGACCCAGTACTTC
15	TRBV11-2	TRBJ1-1	.	.	CASSLDPGAGTEAFF	TGTGCCAGCAGCTTAGATCCAGGGGCAGGCACTGAAGCTTTCTTT
13	TRBV7-8	TRBJ1-1	.	.	CASSLAQGFEAFF	TGTGCCAGCAGCTTAGCGCAGGGGTTTGAAGCTTTCTTT
13	TRBV27	TRBJ2-1	.	.	CASSSDLLDEQFF	TGTGCCAGCAGTTCAGATCTCCTCGATGAGCAGTTCTTC
15	TRBV9	TRBJ2-1	TRBD1	once	CASSAGTGKLNEQFF	TGTGCCAGCAGCGCAGGGACAGGGAAACTGAATGAGCAGTTCTTC
15	TRBV4-1	TRBJ2-7	.	.	CASSQAQGGGDEQYF	TGCGCCAGCAGCCAAGCACAGGGAGGTGGGGACGAGCAGTACTTC
15	TRBV19	TRBJ1-5	.	.	CASSIRGGSNQPQHF	TGTGCCAGTAGTATTAGAGGGGGGAGCAATCAGCCCCAGCATTTT
15	TRBV13	TRBJ1-2	.	.	CASSTRGAQNYGYTF	TGTGCCAGCAGCACCCGCGGGGCGCAGAACTATGGCTACACCTTC
14	TRBV7-9	TRBJ1-4	.	.	CASSLESSNEKLFF	TGTGCCAGCAGCTTAGAGTCATCTAATGAAAAACTGTTTTTT
14	TRBV5-1	TRBJ1-1	.	.	CASSLWDLNTEAFF	TGCGCCAGCAGCTTGTGGGATCTGAACACTGAAGCTTTCTTT
12	TRBV27	TRBJ2-2	.	.	CASSLNTGELFF	TGTGCCAGCAGTTTAAATACCGGGGAGCTGTTTTTT
14	TRBV7-9	TRBJ2-7	.	.	CASSHTGRLYEQYF	TGTGCCAGCAGCCACACCGGGAGACTCTACGAGCAGTACTTC
13	TRBV7-2	TRBJ1-2	TRBD1	few	CASSFGTGVGYTF	TGTGCCAGCAGCTTCGGGACAGGGGTTGGCTACACCTTC
14	TRBV5-8	TRBJ1-5	TRBD1	.	CASSGDRGNQPQHF	TGTGCCAGCAGCGGGGACAGGGGGAATCAGCCCCAGCATTTT